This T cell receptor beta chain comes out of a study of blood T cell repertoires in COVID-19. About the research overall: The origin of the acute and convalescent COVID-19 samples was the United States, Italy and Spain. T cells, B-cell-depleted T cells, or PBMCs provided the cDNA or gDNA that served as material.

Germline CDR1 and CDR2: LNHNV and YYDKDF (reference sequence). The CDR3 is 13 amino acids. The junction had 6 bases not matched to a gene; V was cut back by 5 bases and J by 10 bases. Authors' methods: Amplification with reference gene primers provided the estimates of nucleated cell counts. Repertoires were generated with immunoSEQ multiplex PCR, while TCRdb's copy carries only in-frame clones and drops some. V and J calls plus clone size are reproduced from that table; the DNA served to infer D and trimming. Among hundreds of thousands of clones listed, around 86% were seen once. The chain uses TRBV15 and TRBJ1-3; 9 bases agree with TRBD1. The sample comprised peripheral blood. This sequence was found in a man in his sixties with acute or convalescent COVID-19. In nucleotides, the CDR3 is TGTGCCACCAGCGCCCGGGACAGGGAGACCATATATTTT. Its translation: CATSARDRETIYF.